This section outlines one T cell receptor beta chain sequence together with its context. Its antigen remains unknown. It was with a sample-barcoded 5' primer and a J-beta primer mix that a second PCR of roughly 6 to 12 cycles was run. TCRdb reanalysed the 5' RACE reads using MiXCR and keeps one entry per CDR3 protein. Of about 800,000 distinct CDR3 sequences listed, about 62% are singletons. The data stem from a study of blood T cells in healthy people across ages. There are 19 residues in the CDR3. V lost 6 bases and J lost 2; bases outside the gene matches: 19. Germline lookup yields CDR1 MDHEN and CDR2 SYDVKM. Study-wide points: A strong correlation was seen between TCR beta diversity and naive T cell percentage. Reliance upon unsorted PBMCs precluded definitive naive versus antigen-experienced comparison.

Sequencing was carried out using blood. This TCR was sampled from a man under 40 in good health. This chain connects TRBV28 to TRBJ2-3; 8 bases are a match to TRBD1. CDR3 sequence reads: CASSSLRVRDRQVTDTQYF. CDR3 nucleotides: TGTGCCAGCAGCTCCCTCAGGGTCCGGGACAGGCAAGTCACAGATACGCAGTATTTT.